A single sample gave rise to the 10 T cell receptor beta chains below, sequenced in a study of shared clonotypes between healthy human individuals. Some clones are missing from TCRdb's copy, which holds only in-frame ones; the method was immunoSEQ multiplex PCR. In the table there are about 980,000 clones, 76% of which are singletons. The specimen was memory CD4+ T cells sorted from blood. The subset was: CD45RA-negative fraction. The receptors here all came from a man between 18 and 29 years old in good health.

This clone has only a few counts. This chain links TRBV7-2 with TRBJ1-2; TRBD1 is a possible D gene (6 bases). From germline, CDR1 is SGHTA and CDR2 FQGNSA. The CDR3 spans 13 residues. V lost 2 bases and J 6 bases, leaving 10 bases between the germline ends. The chain's CDR3 is CASSLQDRNGYTF. The CDR3 DNA follows: TGTGCCAGCAGCTTACAAGACAGGAATGGCTACACCTTC.

The gene calls are TRBV6-6 and TRBJ2-5, with 7 bases identical to TRBD1. Germline V gene data show CDR1 as MNHNY and CDR2 as SVGAGI (reference sequence). This CDR3 comprises 14 residues. V gave up 5 bases and J gave up 4 bases; unmatched junction bases: 7. The DNA of the CDR3 is TGTGCCAGCAGTGCTACAGGGGCTGGAGAGACCCAGTACTTC. It codes for CASSATGAGETQYF.

The CDR3: CASSAPESEAFF. In DNA, the CDR3 is TGTGCCAGCAGCGCCCCAGAGTCTGAAGCTTTCTTT. The rearrangement links TRBV11-2 to TRBJ1-1; D not certain. The V and J ends lost 5 bases and 6 bases respectively, with 10 bases between them. Per germline, CDR1 SGHAT and CDR2 FQNNGV. The CDR3 covers 12 residues.

The chain carries TRBV5-1 and TRBJ2-5; TRBD1 matches at 7 bases. V lost 5 bases to trimming and J lost 4 bases; unmatched junction nucleotides: 8. This CDR3 is built from 14 residues. Germline V gene lookup returns CDR1 SGHRS and CDR2 YFSETQ. This CDR3 is CASRAAGGVETQYF. For the CDR3, the DNA is TGCGCCAGCAGGGCGGCAGGGGGTGTAGAGACCCAGTACTTC.

The V gene is TRBV19, the J gene TRBJ1-5, with D uncertain. V lost 2 bases and J lost 6, with 8 bases in between. CDR1 and CDR2 (germline): LNHDA, SQIVND (reference sequence). The CDR3 is 13 amino acids. The CDR3 DNA is TGTGCCAGTAGTATACAGGCCAGTCAGCCCCAGCATTTT. Protein product: CASSIQASQPQHF. Variable domain in full (rest from reference TRBV19 and TRBJ1-5): DGGITQSPKYLFRKEGQNVTLSCEQNLNHDAMYWYRQDPGQGLRLIYYSQIVNDFQKGDIAEGYSVSREKKESFPLTVTSAQKNPTAFYLCASSIQASQPQHFGDGTRLSIL.

A word on this clone: A read error may produce the germline difference seen at one junction end. The genes are TRBV7-7 and TRBJ2-4; D unresolved. The CDR3 has 14 amino acids. Germline V CDR1 and CDR2: SSHAT, FNYEAQ (reference sequence). CDR3 DNA sequence: TGTGCTAGCAGCTTGGAGATGGCCAAAAACATTCAGTACTTC. This gives the protein CASSLEMAKNIQYF.

J is TRBJ1-5 and V is TRBV30; the D gene is possibly TRBD1 (5 bases). CDR3 length: 13 residues. Trimming pared 5 bases from V and 3 bases from J, leaving 11 bases between. Germline assignment: CDR1 GTSNPN and CDR2 SVGIG (reference sequence). The CDR3 reads CAWARGYNQPQHF. The CDR3 bases are TGTGCCTGGGCCCGGGGGTACAATCAGCCCCAGCATTTT.

This clone was picked up a small number of times. The sample contains more than one DNA sequence encoding this CDR3. V gene TRBV27 combines with J gene TRBJ2-7; D uncertain. The germline CDR1 and CDR2 sequences are MNHEY and SMNVEV (reference sequence). This CDR3 is 14 amino acids long. Trimming took off 2 bases at V and 2 bases at J, with 10 bases between the two ends. DNA of the CDR3: TGTGCCAGCAGTTTAGACCTGGGCCCCTACGAGCAGTACTTC. Its translation: CASSLDLGPYEQYF.

As concerns this clone: The sample carries other DNA sequences with the same CDR3. The chain carries TRBV5-4 and TRBJ2-2; D ambiguous. V lost 0 bases to trimming and J lost 1 base, with 4 bases between them. Germline CDR1 reads SGHNT; CDR2 reads YYREEE (reference sequence). The CDR3 is 14 amino acids. CDR3 sequence reads: CASSLGRNTGELFF. The CDR3 coding sequence is TGTGCCAGCAGCTTGGGCAGGAACACCGGGGAGCTGTTTTTT.

The V call is TRBV14, the J call TRBJ2-1; 8 bases are shared with TRBD2. Looked up from germline, CDR1 is SGHDN and CDR2 is FVKESK. This CDR3 region has 15 residues. The ends lost 0 bases at V and 6 bases at J; junction bases unmatched: 4. The DNA of the CDR3 is TGTGCCAGCAGCCAAGATCGGACTAGCAGCAATGAGCAGTTCTTC. Protein: CASSQDRTSSNEQFF.